These T cell receptor beta chains were read from a single sample in a study of T cell responses to AZD1222 COVID-19 vaccine. This table comes from immunoSEQ multiplex PCR, and its TCRdb copy is limited to in-frame clones, with some not included. The sample lists 120,000 to 150,000 clones, about 89% occurring once. The source material was peripheral blood, sampled on day 0 of AZD1222 vaccination. These receptors all stem from an adult in good health. Each CDR3 is given without its conserved first and last residue.

v_call cdr3_length cdr3_aa
TRBV5-4 13 ASSLFLNLNTEAF
TRBV19 11 ASSRGDGTEAF
TRBV2 12 ASSEITGGNEQF
TRBV5-4 12 ASSADRGRTEAF
TRBV7-6 16 ASSLIFGTGSSYNEQF
TRBV6-5 13 ASSSTGAGANVLT
TRBV5-1 18 ASSLVWGRGRLVGANVLT
TRBV7-4 17 ASSNLMGRCPSYNSPLH
TRBV2 15 ASSELSAGASGNTIY
TRBV18 15 ASSPPSLGRRSDTQY
TRBV2 10 ASSGQGYGYT
TRBV5-1 12 ASSYRGKTYEQY
TRBV5-1 11 ASSSSSGREQY
TRBV12-5 11 ASGLDGNTEAF
TRBV6-2/TRBV6-3 13 ASSRELAGANEQF
TRBV7-2 11 ASSLVTGDGQF
TRBV12-3/TRBV12-4 11 ASSGSPYNEQF
TRBV28 14 ASISGQVIYNSPLH
TRBV20-1 9 SVLEVRGYT
TRBV13 14 ASSSRVGDLGDTQY
TRBV5-6 13 ASSLVTGLNTEAF
TRBV6-6 12 ASSYLGPNTEAF
TRBV11-2 9 ASRAGGGLH
TRBV25-1 14 ASSELWVELTGELF
TRBV18 14 ASSRGRAGSGNTIY
TRBV27 11 ASSLSAAYEQY
TRBV11-2 11 ASSLSGYYEQY
TRBV3-1/TRBV3-2 17 ASSQQTDSGRWNTGELF
TRBV5-1 11 ASRGEGGTEAF
TRBV28 11 ASSLVPEYGYT
TRBV30 11 AGPSGRGNEQF
TRBV30 14 AWNRPGSDSGNTIY
TRBV11-2 15 ASSLRSGGRVTGELF
TRBV30 11 AWSREGNQPQH
TRBV27 9 ASSPGYEQY
TRBV27 13 ASSLVQGRKQPQH
TRBV20-1 9 SARATNIQY
TRBV15 10 ATSRDEVAIY
TRBV27 12 ASSHQGELAEAF
TRBV6-8 12 AIAPTPGLDTQY
TRBV11-2 15 ASSFPATRGEGLEQY
TRBV5-1 15 ASSPGQGTYSNQPQH
TRBV2 13 ASTWSTEASYEQY
TRBV28 10 ASTSGGYEQY
TRBV7-6 14 ASSLGTSGPYNEQF
TRBV5-6 17 ASSLPSRDRVSCNQPQH
TRBV5-6 14 ASSLKHRAFGNTIY
TRBV5-4 12 ASKTEGQAYGYT
TRBV5-1 11 ASSLAVGNTIY
TRBV5-6 14 ASSLGQPPGNEKLF
TRBV27 13 ASTPAGQGTYEQY
TRBV7-9 14 ASSKTSGSSTGELF
TRBV6-5 13 ASSRLQYSGQPQH